This TCR beta chain was identified in a study of spatial heterogeneity in lung cancer. Points from the study as a whole: Tumors with more nonsynonymous mutations had more expanded intratumoral alpha and beta TCRs.

The time point is: sample taken at primary tumor resection. TCRdb ran MiXCR on the 5' RACE reads and lists one entry per CDR3 protein. The table lists some 6,900 distinct CDR3 sequences, around 12% of them singletons. V trimming: 0 bases; J trimming: 4 bases; junction bases outside the gene matches: 5. Germline values: CDR1 SQVTM, CDR2 ANQGSEA. This CDR3 comprises 14 residues. Worth noting for this clonotype: The antigen is undetermined. This beta chain turned up in a library designed for alpha chains; as an off-target read, its abundance says little.

The clonotype was recovered from a male donor with early-stage non-small cell lung cancer. The chain recombines TRBV29-1 with TRBJ2-5; 7 nucleotides align to TRBD2. Sample: lung tumor tissue, taken at surgery. The CDR3 loop is CSVEEEIAGETQYF. The CDR3 coding sequence is TGCAGCGTTGAAGAGGAAATAGCGGGAGAGACCCAGTACTTC.